This record looks at one TCR beta chain sequence and its context. The antigen remains undetermined. The time point is: week 35, safety follow-up. A 20-mer mutant IDH1 peptide at 300 ug was injected subcutaneously with topical imiquimod. Tumors from donors were new WHO grade 3 or 4 IDH1-mutant astrocytomas with ATRX loss. Assay used: immunoSEQ multiplex PCR; TCRdb lists only in-frame clones, some missing. The table shows more than 55,000 clones, with 80% to 85% occurring only once. The data derive from a study of a mutant IDH1 vaccine in newly diagnosed glioma. CDR3 length equals 14 residues. CDR1 is PRHDT and CDR2 is FYEKMQ in the germline V gene (reference sequence). Trimming removed 4 bases at V and 5 bases at J, with 12 bases between.

This sequence joins TRBV13 and TRBJ1-5, with a weak D call TRBD1 (6 bases). The sequencing used PBMCs, collected from a glioma patient whose treatment included an IDH1 peptide vaccine. The sequence was obtained from a man younger than 45 with glioma. This chain's CDR3 is CASSSRGGHQPQHF. The CDR3 bases are TGTGCCAGCAGCTCACGGGGGGGGCATCAGCCCCAGCATTTT.